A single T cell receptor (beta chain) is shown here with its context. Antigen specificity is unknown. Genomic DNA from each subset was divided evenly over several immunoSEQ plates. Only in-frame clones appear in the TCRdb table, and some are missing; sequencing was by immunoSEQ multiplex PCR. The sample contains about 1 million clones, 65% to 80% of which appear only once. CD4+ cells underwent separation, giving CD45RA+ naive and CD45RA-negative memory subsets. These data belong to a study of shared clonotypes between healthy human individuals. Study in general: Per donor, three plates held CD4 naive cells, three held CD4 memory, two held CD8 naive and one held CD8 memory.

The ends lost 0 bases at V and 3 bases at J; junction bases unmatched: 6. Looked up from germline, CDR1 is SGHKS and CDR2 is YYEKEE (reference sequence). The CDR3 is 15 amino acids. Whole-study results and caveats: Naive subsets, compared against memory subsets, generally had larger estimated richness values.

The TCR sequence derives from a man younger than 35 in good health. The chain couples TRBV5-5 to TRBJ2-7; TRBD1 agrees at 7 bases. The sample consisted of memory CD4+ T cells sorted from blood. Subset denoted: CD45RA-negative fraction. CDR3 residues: CASSLETGTDYEQYF. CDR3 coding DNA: TGTGCCAGCAGCTTGGAGACAGGGACAGACTACGAGCAGTACTTC.